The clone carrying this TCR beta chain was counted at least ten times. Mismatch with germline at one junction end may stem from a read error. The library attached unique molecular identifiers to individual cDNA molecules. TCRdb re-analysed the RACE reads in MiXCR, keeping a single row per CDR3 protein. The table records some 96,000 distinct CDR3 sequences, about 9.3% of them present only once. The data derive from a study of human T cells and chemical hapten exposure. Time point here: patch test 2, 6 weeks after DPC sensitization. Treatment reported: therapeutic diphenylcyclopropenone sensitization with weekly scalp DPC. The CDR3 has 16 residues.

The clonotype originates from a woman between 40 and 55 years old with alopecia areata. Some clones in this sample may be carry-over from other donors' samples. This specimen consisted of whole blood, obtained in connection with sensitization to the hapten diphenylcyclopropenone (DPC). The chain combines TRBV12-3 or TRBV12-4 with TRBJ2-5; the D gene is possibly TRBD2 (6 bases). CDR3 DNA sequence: TGTGCCAGCATTTTAGGGCTAGTAGCGGCCCAAGAGACCCAGTACTTC. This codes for CASILGLVAAQETQYF.